The next 28 T cell receptor delta chains were all read from a single sample in a study of gamma-delta chains in newborns, infants, children. TCRdb reanalysed the reads via CATT. The sample lists about 1,300 delta-chain clones; 2.3% were seen once. Sequencing was performed on blood. These receptors came from a child in good health.

In its sample, this clone was seen a few times. This probably arose from a read error, given a far larger clone one base away. Because the CDR3's place on the DNA is in doubt, the DNA is left out and the CDR3 is given as listed by TCRdb. The chain has TRAV29/DV5 and TRDJ2; the table calls TRDD3, which could not be checked here. Germline-derived CDR1 and CDR2 are NSMFDY and ISSIKDK. The CDR3 length is 26 residues, termini included. CDR3 amino acids: CSVLLCSKRTLSCNRDWATLAAQLFF.

Concerning this clone itself: This likely traces to a read error, being one base from a far larger clone. Other DNA sequences within the sample encode an identical CDR3. The chain is built from TRDV2 and TRDJ1; maybe TRDD2 (6 bases). Trimming took off 7 bases at V and 2 bases at J, with 28 bases between the two ends. Germline V gives CDR1 GEAIGNYY, CDR2 EKD. The CDR3 consists of 18 residues. In DNA, the CDR3 is TGTGCCTGCGACTTCCTGGGTACCGACATGAAGGGGACCGATAAACTCATCTTT. This sequence encodes CACDFLGTDMKGTDKLIF.

This clone was found a few times. A much larger clone differs from this one at a single base, so this may be a read error. Additional DNA sequences in this sample encode the identical CDR3. This chain uses TRDV1 with TRDJ1, with a possible D match to TRDD3 (7 bases). Germline-derived CDR1 and CDR2 are TSWWSYY and QGS. This CDR3 region has 18 residues. The CDR3 nucleotides read TGTGCCCTTGGGGTCCTACGGTACTGGGGATCTTACACCGATAAACTCATCTTT. Protein product: CALGVLRYWGSYTDKLIF.

This clone was picked up a small number of times. TCRdb lists the protein of a much larger clone for this DNA, which differs at residue 11, so this is likely a read error; the protein given here is translated from the DNA itself. J is TRDJ1 and V is TRDV3; 8 nucleotides line up with TRDD3. V shed 1 base, J shed 7 bases, and the junction held 17 bases outside the gene matches. The V gene's germline CDR1 is TVYSNPD and CDR2 GDNSRS (reference sequence). The CDR3 covers 16 residues. This chain's CDR3 is CAFNVIGHWGVGKLIF. Written as DNA, the CDR3 is TGTGCCTTTAATGTTATAGGGCACTGGGGGGTCGGTAAACTCATCTTT.

This clone was recorded a few times. This may arise from a read error, as a much more abundant clone is one base away. V usage is TRDV2 and J usage is TRDJ1, with TRDD3 matching 7 bases. The germline CDR1 and CDR2 sequences are GEAIGNYY and EKD. The CDR3 sequence is 20 residues long. The V and J ends lost 1 base and 0 bases, in that order; junction bases with no gene match: 19. Written as DNA, the CDR3 is TGTGCCTGTGACACGCTGAGTACTGGGGACCATATCGGGGACACCGATAAACTCATCTTT. Encoded protein: CACDTLSTGDHIGDTDKLIF.

There are a few counts of this clone. A read error is possible here, since a much larger clone lies one base away. The chain links TRDV1 to TRDJ1; D call uncertain. This CDR3 is 19 amino acids long. Trimming left V 5 bases short and J 0 bases short, with 25 bases between. CDR1 and CDR2 (germline): TSWWSYY, QGS. The CDR3 region is CALGTVPGVSVLYTDKLIF. CDR3 coding DNA: TGTGCTCTTGGGACCGTTCCCGGTGTATCGGTGCTGTACACCGATAAACTCATCTTT.

With regard to this clone: This likely reflects a read error, since a far larger clone is one base away. J is TRDJ1 and V is TRDV2; tentative D call: TRDD3 (5 bases). The CDR3 covers 14 residues. CDR1 is GEAIGNYY, CDR2 EKD, per germline. CDR3: CACDLMGTLDKPIF. The CDR3 region has the DNA TGTGCCTGTGACCTCATGGGGACCCTCGATAAACCCATCTTT.

This clone was counted between two and nine times. The chain links TRDV2 to TRDJ1; 9 bases match TRDD3. CDR3 length equals 17 residues. V lost 0 bases, J lost 3 bases, and 10 bases stayed unmatched. The germline CDR1 and CDR2 sequences are GEAIGNYY and EKD. CDR3 nucleotides: TGTGCCTGTGACACCGTCGCCGGTGGGGGATATCCCGATAAACTCATCTTT. Protein product: CACDTVAGGGYPDKLIF.

A note on this clone: One base away lies a much larger clone, so this may be a sequencing read error. In the same sample, other DNA sequences code for this CDR3. This chain connects TRDV1 to TRDJ1, with TRDD3 matching over 9 bases. There are 21 residues in the CDR3. Germline CDR1 is TSWWSYY and CDR2 is QGS. Trimming removed 6 bases from V and 1 base from J; junction bases left unmatched: 24. In nucleotides, the CDR3 is TGTGCTCTTGGAAGGTATCTGGACGCTGGGGGATTCGTCCTGCTCACCGATAAACTCATCTTT. This codes for CALGRYLDAGGFVLLTDKLIF.

This clone appeared a few times. Other DNA variants within this sample encode the same CDR3. The chain couples TRDV2 to TRDJ1; 8 nucleotides align to TRDD3. The CDR3 extends over 24 amino acids. Germline V gene lookup returns CDR1 GEAIGNYY and CDR2 EKD. V was clipped by 3 bases and J by 0 bases; unmatched bases: 32. CDR3 coding DNA: TGTGCCTGTGACGCTATCCTTGCGGAGGGATACGCTGAACCCCGTACGGCGTACACCGATAAACTCATCTTT. Its protein is CACDAILAEGYAEPRTAYTDKLIF.

By share of the sample, this clone is large. The identical CDR3 is also encoded by other nucleotide sequences in the sample. The chain is built from TRDV1 and TRDJ1; 8 nucleotides agree with TRDD3. Germline lookup yields CDR1 TSWWSYY and CDR2 QGS. Trimming cost V 5 bases and J 7 bases; bases outside gene matches: 30. This CDR3 comprises 21 residues. DNA for the CDR3: TGTGCTCTTGGGACTTTCTTCGGGCGGCTAAAAGGCAACTGGGGGCCTTTTAAACTCATCTTT. Translating it yields CALGTFFGRLKGNWGPFKLIF.

A note on this clone: The likely explanation is a read error, given a far larger clone one base away. Because the CDR3's place on the DNA is in doubt, the DNA is left out and the CDR3 is given as listed by TCRdb. The rearrangement joins TRAV29/DV5 to TRDJ2. The CDR3 is 26 residues long, counting both termini. CDR1 and CDR2 from the germline V gene are NSMFDY and ISSIKDK. The CDR3 here is CSVLLCSKRTLSCNRDWTTLTAQLFF.

By frequency in the sample, this clone is medium-sized (0.01 to 0.1%). The sample contains more than one DNA sequence encoding this CDR3. This sequence joins TRDV1 and TRDJ1; possible D gene TRDD3, 7 bases. CDR1 is TSWWSYY and CDR2 is QGS in the germline V gene. This CDR3 is built from 18 residues. V was clipped by 4 bases and J by 0 bases, with 21 bases between them. CDR3 region: CALGVLRYWGSYTDKLIF. For the CDR3, the DNA is TGTGCTCTTGGGGTCCTACGGTACTGGGGATCTTACACCGATAAACTCATCTTT.

This clone is large. The rearrangement links TRDV1 to TRDJ1; tentatively, D is TRDD2 or TRDD3 (6 bases each). The V end lost 2 bases, the J end lost 3 bases, and 25 bases lay between the germline ends. CDR1 and CDR2 from the germline V gene are TSWWSYY and QGS. This CDR3 region has 19 residues. CDR3 nucleotide sequence: TGTGCTCTTGGGGAATTACCGTTCCTATCCCTCTACTGGGCCGATAAACTCATCTTT. Its protein is CALGELPFLSLYWADKLIF.

This clone was detected only a few times. A far larger clone is one nucleotide away, so this likely arose from a read error. The chain joins TRDV2 to TRDJ1; 9 bases line up with TRDD3. In germline, CDR1 is GEAIGNYY, CDR2 EKD. CDR3 length equals 18 residues. J lost 0 bases, V lost 5 bases, and 15 bases had no gene match. The CDR3 loop is CACGTAILGDRYTDKLIF. In DNA form, the CDR3 reads TGTGCCTGTGGCACGGCCATACTGGGGGACCGGTACACCGATAAACTCATCTTT.

About this clone itself: A much larger clone lies a single base off, so this may be a read error. The V gene is TRDV2, the J gene TRDJ1; D may be TRDD2 (5 bases). Germline CDR1 reads GEAIGNYY; CDR2 reads EKD. CDR3 size: 19 residues. CDR3 protein: CACDTLGYAIPTYTDKPIF. As DNA, the CDR3 is TGTGCCTGTGACACATTGGGCTACGCCATTCCCACCTACACCGATAAACCCATCTTT.

Concerning this clone itself: A read error is the likely source, as a far larger clone sits one nucleotide away. V gene assignment gives TRDV3, but the J gene was left uncalled; the table's D call TRDD3 went unverified against the DNA. CDR1 and CDR2 from the germline V gene are TVYSNPD and GDNSRS (reference sequence). CDR3 length equals 23 residues. CDR3 sequence reads: CAFSIPFSTAVLGDILYTDKPIF. In DNA form, the CDR3 reads TGTGCCTTTAGTATCCCCTTCTCCACGGCGGTACTGGGGGATATCTTGTACACCGATAAACCCATCTTT.

The rearrangement joins TRDV2 to TRDJ2; no clear D gene. The germline CDR1 and CDR2 sequences are GEAIGNYY and EKD. CDR3 size: 14 residues. The ends were cut back, 5 bases at V and 6 bases at J, with 15 bases in the middle. CDR3 nucleotide sequence: TGTGCCTGTGGCACTCCCTCCCGGGCAGCACAACTCTTCTTT. Translation gives CACGTPSRAAQLFF.

As concerns this clone: A much bigger clone sits one base away, suggesting this may be a read error. The chain recombines TRDV1 with TRDJ1; 8 bases are shared with TRDD2. The germline V gene encodes CDR1 TSWWSYY and CDR2 QGS. The CDR3 is 25 amino acids. V was clipped by 2 bases and J by 9 bases; unmatched bases: 41. In nucleotides, the CDR3 is TGTGCTCTTGGGGAATGGGGACCTAACCCTCTTCCTACCCCGTGGGACCACCCCGAATCACGACAACTCATCTTT. Its protein is CALGEWGPNPLPTPWDHPESRQLIF.

This clone showed up just a few times. This DNA translates differently at residue 3 from the TCRdb protein, which is that of a much larger clone; a read error is likely, and the protein shown is the DNA's own translation. The chain has TRDV2 and TRDJ1; 11 bases align to TRDD3. This CDR3 is 19 amino acids long. Per the germline V gene, CDR1 is GEAIGNYY and CDR2 is EKD. CDR3 in DNA: TGTGCCCGTGACACCGTTGGGGTGGGGGATACGCTGTACACCGATAAACTCATCTTT. It is translated as CARDTVGVGDTLYTDKLIF.

This clone was seen a handful of times. The V gene is TRDV3, the J gene TRDJ1; D possibly uses TRDD2 or TRDD3 (5 bases each). The V gene's germline CDR1 is TVYSNPD and CDR2 GDNSRS (reference sequence). The V end lost 4 bases, the J end lost 7 bases, and 28 bases lay between the germline ends. The CDR3 has 16 amino acids. The CDR3 region has the DNA TGTGCCTCCGGGGGCTCCCTACGAAACAGGGGGGGTAAACTCATCTTT. Protein: CASGGSLRNRGGKLIF.

Regarding this clone: This likely came from a read error, as a far larger clone is one base away. Distinct nucleotide sequences in the sample also encode this CDR3. The chain links TRDV1 to TRDJ1, with TRDD3 identical over 12 bases. Germline CDR1 reads TSWWSYY; CDR2 reads QGS. The CDR3 totals 21 residues. The CDR3 DNA sequence: TGTGCTCTTGGGGAACCAACTTCCCGCTACTCTCTGGGGGATACGCCCGACAAACTCATCTTT. Translated: CALGEPTSRYSLGDTPDKLIF.

A few counts support this clone. A far larger clone is just one base off, so this is likely a read error. Other DNA sequences within the sample encode an identical CDR3. The rearrangement links TRDV2 to TRDJ3, with TRDD3 matching over 13 bases. CDR3 length: 19 amino acids. Germline V gives CDR1 GEAIGNYY, CDR2 EKD. Unmatched junction bases numbered 8, after V lost 4 bases and J lost 3 bases. For the CDR3, the DNA is TGTGCCTGTGATCCGTACTGGGGGATACGCGTCTGGGACACCCGACAGATGTTTTTC. This encodes CACDPYWGIRVWDTRQMFF.

In regard to this clone: This may stem from a read error, because a much larger clone lies one nucleotide away. The identical CDR3 is also encoded by other nucleotide sequences in the sample. This rearrangement joins TRDV2 to TRDJ3, with 8 bases identical to TRDD3. V was pared by 3 bases and J by 0 bases, with 15 bases of the junction left unmatched. This CDR3 spans 21 amino acids. Germline V gene data show CDR1 as GEAIGNYY and CDR2 as EKD. The CDR3 spells CACDVVLATGGSSWDTRQMFF. CDR3 in DNA: TGTGCCTGTGACGTCGTTCTTGCTACTGGGGGGTCCTCCTGGGACACCCGACAGATGTTTTTC.

In the case of this clone: A read error is possible here, since a much larger clone lies one base away. In the same sample, other DNA sequences code for this CDR3. V usage is TRDV1 and J usage is TRDJ1, with D possibly TRDD3 on 5 matching bases. Trimming removed 9 bases from V and 1 base from J, with 24 bases in between. The germline gives CDR1 TSWWSYY, CDR2 QGS. The CDR3 loop spans 17 amino acids. The CDR3 DNA reads TGTGCTCTCGGCGTCTACGGGCGGTGGGGTGTCACCGATAAACTCATCTTT. Translating gives CALGVYGRWGVTDKLIF.

By sample share, this clone is medium-sized (0.01 to 0.1%). The chain couples TRDV1 to TRDJ1, with 11 bases aligning to TRDD3. The V gene end was trimmed by 4 bases and the J gene end by 2 bases; junction bases not matched to a gene: 6. CDR3 size: 16 residues. Germline V gene lookup returns CDR1 TSWWSYY and CDR2 QGS. For the CDR3, the DNA is TGTGCTCTTGGGGTTACTGGGGGATATGGGACCGATAAACTCATCTTT. Its translation: CALGVTGGYGTDKLIF.

This clone rates as medium-sized. A read error likely explains this, since a far larger clone differs by one base. Other DNA variants within this sample encode the same CDR3. The CDR3 region is CACVRGAYSWDTRQMFF. DNA of the CDR3: TGTGCCTGCGTTAGGGGGGCCTACTCCTGGGACACCCGACAGATGTTTTTC. This chain connects TRDV2 to TRDJ3; D is possibly TRDD3 (5 bases). V was shortened by 7 bases and J by 0 bases, with 15 bases between the two germline ends. The CDR3 spans 17 residues. CDR1 is GEAIGNYY and CDR2 is EKD in the germline V gene.

This clone was counted between two and nine times. TCRdb assigns this DNA the protein of a much larger clone, which departs from its translation at residue 7; this likely reflects a read error, and the protein shown comes from translating the DNA. The chain employs TRDV2 and TRDJ1; TRDD3 matches 7 bases. The CDR3 consists of 17 residues. Unmatched junction bases numbered 12, after V lost 3 bases and J lost 0 bases. The germline CDR1 and CDR2 sequences are GEAIGNYY and EKD. CDR3 nucleotides: TGTGCCTGTGACTCCTCTTGCTGGGGGTCGTACACCGATAAACTCATCTTT. This gives the protein CACDSSCWGSYTDKLIF.